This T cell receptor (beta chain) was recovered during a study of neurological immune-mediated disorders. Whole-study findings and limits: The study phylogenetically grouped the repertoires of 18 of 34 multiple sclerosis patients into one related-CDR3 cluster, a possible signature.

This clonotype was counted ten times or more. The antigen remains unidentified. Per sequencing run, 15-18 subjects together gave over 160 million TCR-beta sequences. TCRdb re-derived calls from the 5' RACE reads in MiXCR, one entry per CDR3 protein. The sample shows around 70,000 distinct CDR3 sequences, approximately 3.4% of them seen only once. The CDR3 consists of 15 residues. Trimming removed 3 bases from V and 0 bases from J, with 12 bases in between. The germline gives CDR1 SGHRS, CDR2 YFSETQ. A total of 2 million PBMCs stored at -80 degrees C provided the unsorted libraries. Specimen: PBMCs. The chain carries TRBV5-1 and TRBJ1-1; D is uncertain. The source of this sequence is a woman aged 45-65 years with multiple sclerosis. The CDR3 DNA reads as TGCGCCAGCAGCTCCGTAAGTGGCATGAACACTGAAGCTTTCTTT. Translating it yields CASSSVSGMNTEAFF.